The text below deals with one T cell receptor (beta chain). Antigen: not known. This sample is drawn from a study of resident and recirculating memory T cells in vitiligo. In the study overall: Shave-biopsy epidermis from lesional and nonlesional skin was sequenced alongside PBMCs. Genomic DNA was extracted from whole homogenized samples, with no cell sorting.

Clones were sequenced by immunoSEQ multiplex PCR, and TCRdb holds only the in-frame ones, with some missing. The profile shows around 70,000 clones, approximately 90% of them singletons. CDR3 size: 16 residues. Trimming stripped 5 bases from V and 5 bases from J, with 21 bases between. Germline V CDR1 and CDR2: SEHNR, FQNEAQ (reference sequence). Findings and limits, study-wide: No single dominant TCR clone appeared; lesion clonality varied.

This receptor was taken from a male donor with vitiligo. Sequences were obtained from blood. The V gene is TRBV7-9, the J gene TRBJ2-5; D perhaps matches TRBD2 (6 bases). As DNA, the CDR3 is TGTGCCAGCAGCCAAGGTGGGCGGGGCCACCTTGAGACCCAGTACTTC. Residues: CASSQGGRGHLETQYF.